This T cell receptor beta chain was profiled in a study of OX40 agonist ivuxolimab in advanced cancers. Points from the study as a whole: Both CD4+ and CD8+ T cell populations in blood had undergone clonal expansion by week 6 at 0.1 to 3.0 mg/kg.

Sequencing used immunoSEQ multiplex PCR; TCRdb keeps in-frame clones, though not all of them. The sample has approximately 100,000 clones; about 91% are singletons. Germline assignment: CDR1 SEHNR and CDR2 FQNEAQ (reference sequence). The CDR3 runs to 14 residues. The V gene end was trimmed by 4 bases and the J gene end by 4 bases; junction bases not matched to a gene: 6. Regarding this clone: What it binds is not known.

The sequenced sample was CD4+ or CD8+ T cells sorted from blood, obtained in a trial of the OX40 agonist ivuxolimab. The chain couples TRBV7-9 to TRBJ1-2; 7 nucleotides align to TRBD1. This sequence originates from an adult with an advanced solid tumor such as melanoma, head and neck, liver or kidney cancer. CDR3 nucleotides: TGTGCCAGCAGCTCACAGGGGATGAGCTATGGCTACACCTTC. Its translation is CASSSQGMSYGYTF.